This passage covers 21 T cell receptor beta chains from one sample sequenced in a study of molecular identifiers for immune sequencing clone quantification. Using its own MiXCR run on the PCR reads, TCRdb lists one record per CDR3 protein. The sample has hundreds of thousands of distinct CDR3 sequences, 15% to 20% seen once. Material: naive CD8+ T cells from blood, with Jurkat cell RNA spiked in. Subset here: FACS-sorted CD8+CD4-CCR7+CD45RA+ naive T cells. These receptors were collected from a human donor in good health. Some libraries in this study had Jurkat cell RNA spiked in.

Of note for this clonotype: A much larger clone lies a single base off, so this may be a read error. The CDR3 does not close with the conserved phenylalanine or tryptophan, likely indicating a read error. CDR3 in DNA: TGTGCCAGCAGTTTTGCGACCGGAGGCTATCAGCCCCAGCATTCT. It yields the protein CASSFATGGYQPQHS. V and J are TRBV12-3 or TRBV12-4 and TRBJ1-5; D not resolved. V lost 3 bases and J 5 bases, leaving 14 bases between the germline ends. The CDR3 contains 15 residues.

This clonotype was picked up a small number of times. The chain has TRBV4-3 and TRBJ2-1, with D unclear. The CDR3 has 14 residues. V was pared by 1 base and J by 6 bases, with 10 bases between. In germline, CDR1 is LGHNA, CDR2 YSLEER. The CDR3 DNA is TGCGCCAGCAGCCAAGGGAGTGGCGTCAATGAGCAGTTCTTC. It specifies CASSQGSGVNEQFF.

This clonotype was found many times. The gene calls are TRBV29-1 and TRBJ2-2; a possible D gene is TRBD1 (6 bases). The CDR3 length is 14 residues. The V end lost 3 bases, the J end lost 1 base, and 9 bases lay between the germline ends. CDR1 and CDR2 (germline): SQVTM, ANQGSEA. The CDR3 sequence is CSVDLTGNTGELFF. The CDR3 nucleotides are TGCAGCGTTGATTTGACAGGGAACACCGGGGAGCTGTTTTTT.

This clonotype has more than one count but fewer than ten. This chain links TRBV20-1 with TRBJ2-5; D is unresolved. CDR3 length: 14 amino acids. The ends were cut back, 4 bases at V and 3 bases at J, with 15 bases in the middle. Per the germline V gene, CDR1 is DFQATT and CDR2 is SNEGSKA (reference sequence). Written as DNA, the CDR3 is TGCAGTGCTACCTTTGGTGTAGCAGAAGAGACCCAGTACTTC. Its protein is CSATFGVAEETQYF.

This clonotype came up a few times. For the CDR3, the DNA is TGTGCCAGCAGTTTCCGGGGGATTGCAGATACGCAGTATTTT. Translation: CASSFRGIADTQYF. J is TRBJ2-3 and V is TRBV28; D perhaps matches TRBD2 (6 bases). Trimming cost V 3 bases and J 4 bases, with 11 bases left between them. Germline V lookup: CDR1 MDHEN, CDR2 SYDVKM. The CDR3 is 14 amino acids.

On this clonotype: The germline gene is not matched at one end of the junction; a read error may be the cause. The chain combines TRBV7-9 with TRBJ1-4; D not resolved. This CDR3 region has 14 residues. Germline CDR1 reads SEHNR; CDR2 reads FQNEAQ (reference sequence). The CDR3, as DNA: TGTGCCAGCAGCTTAGCGGTCCTCCATGAAAAGCTGTTTTTT. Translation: CASSLAVLHEKLFF.

CDR3 sequence (DNA): TGTGCCAGCAGCGAGACAGGGGTCGGAAATTCACCCCTCCACTTT. This translates into CASSETGVGNSPLHF. This chain joins TRBV9 and TRBJ1-6; TRBD1 matches 8 bases. The J segment lost 7 bases and the V segment lost 3 bases, leaving 6 bases of the junction unmatched. From germline, CDR1 is SGDLS and CDR2 YYNGEE. The CDR3 covers 15 residues.

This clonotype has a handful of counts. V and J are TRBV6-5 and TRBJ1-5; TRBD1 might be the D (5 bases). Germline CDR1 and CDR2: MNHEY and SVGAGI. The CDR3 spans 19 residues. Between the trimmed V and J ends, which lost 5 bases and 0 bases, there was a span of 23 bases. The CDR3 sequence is CASSPGTDTMDNSNQPQHF. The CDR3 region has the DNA TGTGCCAGCAGTCCCGGGACGGACACAATGGATAATAGCAATCAGCCCCAGCATTTT.

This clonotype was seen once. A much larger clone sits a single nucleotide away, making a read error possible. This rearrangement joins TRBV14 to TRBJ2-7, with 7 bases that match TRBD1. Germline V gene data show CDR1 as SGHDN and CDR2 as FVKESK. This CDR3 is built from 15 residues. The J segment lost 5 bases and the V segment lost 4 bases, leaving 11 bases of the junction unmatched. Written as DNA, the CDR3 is TGTGCCAGCAGCCGCGCTAGGGGGCCTGCGGACGAGCAGTACTTC. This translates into CASSRARGPADEQYF.

CDR3 region: CASSLEGLAGGLTDTQYF. CDR3 in DNA: TGTGCCAGCAGCTTAGAGGGACTAGCGGGGGGGCTCACAGATACGCAGTATTTT. This rearrangement joins TRBV7-9 to TRBJ2-3; TRBD2 aligns across 16 bases. Looked up from germline, CDR1 is SEHNR and CDR2 is FQNEAQ (reference sequence). The J segment lost 2 bases and the V segment lost 1 base, leaving 3 bases of the junction unmatched. The CDR3 length is 18 residues.

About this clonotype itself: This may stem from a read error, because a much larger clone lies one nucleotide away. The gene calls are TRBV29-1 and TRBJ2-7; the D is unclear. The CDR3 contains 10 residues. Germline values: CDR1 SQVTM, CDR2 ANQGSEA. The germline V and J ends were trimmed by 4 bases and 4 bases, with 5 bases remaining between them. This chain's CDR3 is CSVAEYEQYF. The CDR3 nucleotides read TGCAGCGTTGCCGAATACGAGCAGTACTTC.

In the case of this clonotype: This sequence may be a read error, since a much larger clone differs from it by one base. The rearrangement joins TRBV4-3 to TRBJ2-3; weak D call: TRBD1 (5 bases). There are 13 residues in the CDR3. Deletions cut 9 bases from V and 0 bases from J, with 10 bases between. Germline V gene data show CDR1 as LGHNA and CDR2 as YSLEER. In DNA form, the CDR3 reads TGCGCCAGTAGCAGGGAAAGCACAGATACGCAGTATTTT. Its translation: CASSRESTDTQYF.

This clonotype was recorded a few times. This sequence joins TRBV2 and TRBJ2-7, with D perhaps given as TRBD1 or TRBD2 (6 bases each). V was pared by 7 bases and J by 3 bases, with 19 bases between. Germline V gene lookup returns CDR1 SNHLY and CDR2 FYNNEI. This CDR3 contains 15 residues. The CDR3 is CASTGGDNYYYEQYF. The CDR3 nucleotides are TGTGCCAGCACCGGAGGGGACAACTACTACTACGAGCAGTACTTC.

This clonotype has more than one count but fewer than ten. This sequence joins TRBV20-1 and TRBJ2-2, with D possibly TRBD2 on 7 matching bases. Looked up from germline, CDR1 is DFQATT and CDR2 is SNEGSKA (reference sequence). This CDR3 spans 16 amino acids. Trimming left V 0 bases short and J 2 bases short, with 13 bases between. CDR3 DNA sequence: TGCAGTGCTAGAGATCGGGGGGCTTCTAACACCGGGGAGCTGTTTTTT. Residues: CSARDRGASNTGELFF.

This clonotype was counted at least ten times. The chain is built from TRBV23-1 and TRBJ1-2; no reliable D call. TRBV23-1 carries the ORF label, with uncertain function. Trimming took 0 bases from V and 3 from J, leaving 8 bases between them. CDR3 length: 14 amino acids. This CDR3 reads CASSQSGSYYGYTF. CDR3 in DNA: TGCGCCAGCAGTCAATCCGGCAGCTACTATGGCTACACCTTC.

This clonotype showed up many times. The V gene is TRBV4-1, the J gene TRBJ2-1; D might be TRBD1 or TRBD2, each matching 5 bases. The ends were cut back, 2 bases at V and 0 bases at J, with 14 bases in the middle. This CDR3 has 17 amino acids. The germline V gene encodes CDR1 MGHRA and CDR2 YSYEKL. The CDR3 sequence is CASSQRGGISSYNEQFF. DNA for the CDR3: TGCGCCAGCAGCCAACGGGGCGGCATCTCCTCCTACAATGAGCAGTTCTTC.

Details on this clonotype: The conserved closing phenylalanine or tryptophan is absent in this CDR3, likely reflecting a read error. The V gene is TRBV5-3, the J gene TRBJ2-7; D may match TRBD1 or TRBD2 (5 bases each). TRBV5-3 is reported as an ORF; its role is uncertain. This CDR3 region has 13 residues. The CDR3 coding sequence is TGTGCCAGCAGCTTGAGGGGTTCCTACGAGCAGTACCTC. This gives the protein CASSLRGSYEQYL.

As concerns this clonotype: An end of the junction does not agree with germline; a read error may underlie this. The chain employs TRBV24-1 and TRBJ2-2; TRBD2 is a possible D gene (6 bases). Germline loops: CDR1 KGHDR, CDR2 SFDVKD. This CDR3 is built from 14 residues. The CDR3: CATSGTRGTGELVF. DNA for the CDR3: TGTGCCACCAGCGGGACTCGTGGGACCGGGGAGCTGGTTTTT.

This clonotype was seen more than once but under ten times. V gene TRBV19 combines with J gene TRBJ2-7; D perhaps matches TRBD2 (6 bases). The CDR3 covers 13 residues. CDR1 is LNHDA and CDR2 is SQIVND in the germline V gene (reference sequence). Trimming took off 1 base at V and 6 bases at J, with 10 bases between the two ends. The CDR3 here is CASSIVGGVEQYF. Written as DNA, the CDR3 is TGTGCCAGTAGTATAGTAGGCGGGGTCGAGCAGTACTTC. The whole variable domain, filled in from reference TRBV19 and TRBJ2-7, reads DGGITQSPKYLFRKEGQNVTLSCEQNLNHDAMYWYRQDPGQGLRLIYYSQIVNDFQKGDIAEGYSVSREKKESFPLTVTSAQKNPTAFYLCASSIVGGVEQYFGPGTRLTVT.

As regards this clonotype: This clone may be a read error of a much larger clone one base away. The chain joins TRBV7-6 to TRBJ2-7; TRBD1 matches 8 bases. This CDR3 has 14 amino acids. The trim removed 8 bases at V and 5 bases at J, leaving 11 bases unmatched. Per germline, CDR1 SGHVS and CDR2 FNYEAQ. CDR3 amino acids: CASGSRTGQDEQYF. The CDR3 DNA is TGTGCCAGCGGCTCTAGGACAGGGCAGGACGAGCAGTACTTC.

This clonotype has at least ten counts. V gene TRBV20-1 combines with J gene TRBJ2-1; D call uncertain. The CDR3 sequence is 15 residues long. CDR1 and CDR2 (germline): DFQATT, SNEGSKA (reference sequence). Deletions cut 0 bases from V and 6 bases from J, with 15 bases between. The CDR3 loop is CSARDPGLRPNEQFF. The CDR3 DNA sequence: TGCAGTGCTAGAGATCCGGGTCTCCGGCCCAATGAGCAGTTCTTC.